This T cell receptor beta chain appears in the sequencing data of a study of shared clonotypes between healthy human individuals. Remarks on this clone: Its specificity is not known.

The table came from immunoSEQ multiplex PCR; TCRdb's copy has only in-frame clones and leaves some out. Of millions of clones in the sample, roughly 94% are singletons; the top ten hold approximately 0.13%. Study-wide results and limits: Between a few donors, naive CD4 clonotypes were shared at a level of about 5%.

Donors, healthy HIV-negative adults, lacked recent acute infections or vaccinations. Subsets obtained from CD4+ cells comprised CD45RA+ naive and CD45RA-negative memory cells. The source is a man between 18 and 35 years old in good health. Sequences were obtained from naive CD4+ T cells sorted from blood. Subset denoted: CD45RA+ positively selected.

The CDR3 loop reads CASSLATGDEQFF. DNA for the CDR3: TGTGCCAGCAGCTTAGCGACAGGGGATGAGCAGTTCTTC. The chain is built from TRBV7-9 and TRBJ2-1; 8 bases fit TRBD1. Looked up from germline, CDR1 is SEHNR and CDR2 is FQNEAQ (reference sequence). This CDR3 has 13 residues. Unmatched junction bases numbered 0, after V lost 0 bases and J lost 8 bases.